These 30 T cell receptor beta chains were sequenced from one sample in a study of cytomegalovirus exposure and HLA in healthy donors. Primers for the PCR totalled 60 Vbeta and 13 Jbeta. Assay: immunoSEQ multiplex PCR; the TCRdb copy retains only in-frame clones and omits some. Here the sample spans some 110,000 clones, approximately 60% being singletons. The sequenced sample was PBMCs. These receptor sequences come from a woman in her twenties or thirties in good health and CMV-seronegative.

This clone was seen more than once but under ten times. This chain uses TRBV28 with TRBJ2-2; D may be TRBD1 (5 bases). Germline V lookup: CDR1 MDHEN, CDR2 SYDVKM. The CDR3 spans 15 residues. Trimming left V 2 bases short and J 4 bases short, with 11 bases between. Here the CDR3 DNA reads TGTGCCAGCAGTTTAATACAGGCAATCACCGGGGAGCTGTTTTTT. Translated: CASSLIQAITGELFF.

This clone has more than one count but fewer than ten. V and J are TRBV5-1 and TRBJ2-1; weak D call: TRBD1 (6 bases). Trimming left V 0 bases short and J 7 bases short, with 8 bases between. The germline CDR1 and CDR2 sequences are SGHRS and YFSETQ. This CDR3 contains 13 residues. CDR3 DNA: TGCGCCAGCAGCTTGGGGGGGCAGAATGAGCAGTTCTTC. Amino acids: CASSLGGQNEQFF.

The chain is built from TRBV2 and TRBJ1-4; D unresolved. The germline gives CDR1 SNHLY, CDR2 FYNNEI. Trimming left V 5 bases short and J 3 bases short, with 13 bases between. The CDR3 loop spans 15 amino acids. The CDR3 here is CASSPRGTSNEKLFF. In DNA form, the CDR3 reads TGTGCCAGCAGTCCCCGAGGCACTTCTAATGAAAAACTGTTTTTT.

The rearrangement uses TRBV2 and TRBJ1-5; no firm D call. The CDR3 is 12 residues long. Germline V gene sequence: CDR1 SNHLY, CDR2 FYNNEI. Between the trimmed V and J ends, which lost 6 bases and 5 bases, there was a span of 8 bases. The DNA of the CDR3 is TGTGCCAGCAGGCAGGCCTATCAGCCCCAGCATTTT. Its translation is CASRQAYQPQHF.

This chain joins TRBV7-9 and TRBJ1-1; maybe TRBD1 (5 bases). CDR1 SEHNR and CDR2 FQNEAQ come from the germline V gene (reference sequence). V was trimmed by 3 bases and J by 10 bases, leaving 15 bases between them. The CDR3 covers 13 residues. CDR3 region: CASSLDEGVGAFF. CDR3 DNA: TGTGCCAGCAGCTTGGACGAAGGGGTTGGAGCTTTCTTT.

The chain employs TRBV5-1 and TRBJ1-4; D is undetermined. Per the germline V gene, CDR1 is SGHRS and CDR2 is YFSETQ. The CDR3 extends over 14 amino acids. The germline V and J ends were trimmed by 4 bases and 8 bases, with 15 bases remaining between them. This CDR3 reads CASSVYSGAEKLFF. CDR3 nucleotides: TGCGCCAGCAGCGTATACAGCGGAGCCGAAAAACTGTTTTTT.

V gene TRBV5-1 combines with J gene TRBJ2-1, with 10 bases fitting TRBD2. Per the germline V gene, CDR1 is SGHRS and CDR2 is YFSETQ. The J segment lost 4 bases and the V segment lost 1 base, leaving 2 bases of the junction unmatched. The CDR3 is 15 amino acids. The CDR3 reads CASSLSSGGYNEQFF. The CDR3 DNA is TGCGCCAGCAGCTTGTCTAGCGGGGGTTACAATGAGCAGTTCTTC.

The chain carries TRBV2 and TRBJ2-7, with D hard to call. V lost 9 bases and J lost 4, with 16 bases in between. From germline, CDR1 is SNHLY and CDR2 FYNNEI. This CDR3 contains 13 residues. The CDR3 sequence: CASSFSRTYEQYF. The DNA for the CDR3 is TGTGCCAGTAGCTTCTCTCGCACGTACGAGCAGTACTTC.

The table lists this clone with a count of one. This chain uses TRBV15 with TRBJ2-3; TRBD2 matches at 10 bases. From germline, CDR1 is LNHNV and CDR2 YYDKDF (reference sequence). V lost 0 bases, J lost 4 bases, and 7 bases stayed unmatched. The CDR3 length is 17 residues. CDR3 DNA sequence: TGTGCCACCAGCAGAGATTGGAGTAGCGGGAGGTCAGATACGCAGTATTTT. It encodes CATSRDWSSGRSDTQYF.

This clone was counted only a few times. This chain uses TRBV28 with TRBJ1-1; 9 bases fit TRBD1. The V and J ends lost 8 bases and 1 base, in that order; junction bases with no gene match: 5. The CDR3 has 14 residues. The germline V gene has CDR1 MDHEN and CDR2 SYDVKM. The chain's CDR3 is CASRTGARNTEAFF. DNA of the CDR3: TGTGCCAGCCGGACAGGGGCCCGGAACACTGAAGCTTTCTTT. Variable domain in full (rest from reference TRBV28 and TRBJ1-1): DVKVTQSSRYLVKRTGEKVFLECVQDMDHENMFWYRQDPGLGLRLIYFSYDVKMKEKGDIPEGYSVSREKKERFSLILESASTNQTSMYLCASRTGARNTEAFFGQGTRLTVV.

This rearrangement joins TRBV27 to TRBJ1-2; TRBD1 matches at 7 bases. The junction had 9 bases not matched to a gene; V was cut back by 3 bases and J by 5 bases. The germline gives CDR1 MNHEY, CDR2 SMNVEV (reference sequence). The CDR3 has 15 residues. This chain's CDR3 is CASSLKGAGEYGYTF. The CDR3 coding sequence is TGTGCCAGCAGTTTGAAGGGGGCGGGTGAGTATGGCTACACCTTC.

This clone was recorded once. This chain joins TRBV5-4 and TRBJ2-7; TRBD1 might be the D (5 bases). The CDR3 has 14 amino acids. Germline loops: CDR1 SGHNT, CDR2 YYREEE (reference sequence). V gave up 0 bases and J gave up 5 bases, with 12 bases separating them. CDR3 sequence reads: CASSLDSGQHEQYF. The DNA for the CDR3 is TGTGCCAGCAGCTTGGATTCAGGGCAACACGAGCAGTACTTC.

The V call is TRBV28, the J call TRBJ2-5; 9 bases line up with TRBD2. Trimming cost V 5 bases and J 5 bases; bases outside gene matches: 3. The CDR3 extends over 13 amino acids. Germline assignment: CDR1 MDHEN and CDR2 SYDVKM. CDR3: CASSQSGGETQYF. The DNA for the CDR3 is TGTGCCAGCAGTCAGAGCGGGGGGGAGACCCAGTACTTC.

The chain carries TRBV5-1 and TRBJ2-3, with TRBD2 matching over 10 bases. Per the germline V gene, CDR1 is SGHRS and CDR2 is YFSETQ. CDR3 length: 16 residues. J lost 2 bases, V lost 1 base, and 4 bases had no gene match. The CDR3 protein is CASSLIAGGFTDTQYF. The CDR3 DNA reads TGCGCCAGCAGCTTGATAGCGGGGGGCTTCACAGATACGCAGTATTTT.

This clone was picked up one time. The chain employs TRBV15 and TRBJ2-7; 7 bases map to TRBD1. The CDR3 is 13 residues long. With V trimmed by 9 bases and J by 3 bases, 8 bases remained unmatched. The germline V gene has CDR1 LNHNV and CDR2 YYDKDF (reference sequence). The CDR3 bases are TGTGCCACGTCCGGGACAGAGAACTACGAGCAGTACTTC. Translating gives CATSGTENYEQYF. Using reference TRBV15 and TRBJ2-7 for the parts outside the CDR3, the full variable domain is DAMVIQNPRYQVTQFGKPVTLSCSQTLNHNVMYWYQQKSSQAPKLLFHYYDKDFNNEADTPDNFQSRRPNTSFCFLDIRSPGLGDTAMYLCATSGTENYEQYFGPGTRLTVT.

CDR3 loop: CASRSGQDNQPQHF. The DNA of the CDR3 is TGTGCCAGCAGATCGGGACAGGATAATCAGCCCCAGCATTTT. This chain joins TRBV5-6 and TRBJ1-5, with 8 bases identical to TRBD1. The CDR3 runs to 14 residues. J lost 4 bases, V lost 5 bases, and 5 bases had no gene match. Germline V gene lookup returns CDR1 SGHDT and CDR2 YYEEEE.

The J gene is TRBJ2-5, the V gene TRBV7-2; 10 bases fit TRBD2. Germline CDR1 is SGHTA and CDR2 is FQGNSA. The V gene end was trimmed by 5 bases and the J gene end by 5 bases; junction bases not matched to a gene: 5. The CDR3 loop spans 14 amino acids. CDR3 in amino acids: CASSTSGMGETQYF. CDR3 in DNA: TGTGCCAGCAGCACTAGCGGGATGGGGGAGACCCAGTACTTC. Complete variable domain (other parts from reference TRBV7-2 and TRBJ2-5): GAGVSQSPSNKVTEKGKDVELRCDPISGHTALYWYRQSLGQGLEFLIYFQGNSAPDKSGLPSDRFSAERTGGSVSTLTIQRTQQEDSAVYLCASSTSGMGETQYFGPGTRLLVL.

This rearrangement joins TRBV7-8 to TRBJ1-2, with 8 positions matching TRBD1. The CDR3 runs to 15 residues. Germline V lookup: CDR1 SGHVS, CDR2 FQNEAQ. The ends lost 5 bases at V and 2 bases at J; junction bases unmatched: 7. In nucleotides, the CDR3 is TGTGCCAGCAGCGACCCGGGACAGGAAAACTATGGCTACACCTTC. Amino acid sequence: CASSDPGQENYGYTF.

This chain connects TRBV5-8 to TRBJ1-3; a weak D match, TRBD1 (6 bases). Germline V CDR1 and CDR2: SGHTS, YDEGEE. The CDR3 is made up of 17 amino acids. Trimming stripped 3 bases from V and 2 bases from J, with 18 bases between. CDR3 in amino acids: CASSSSEGVFTGNTIYF. The CDR3 DNA reads as TGTGCCAGCAGCTCGTCTGAGGGGGTGTTCACTGGAAACACCATATATTTT.

The chain combines TRBV6-1 with TRBJ2-5; the D is unclear. Germline CDR1 reads MNHNS; CDR2 reads SASEGT. Trimming removed 6 bases at V and 0 bases at J, with 8 bases between. The CDR3 sequence is 13 residues long. The DNA of the CDR3 is TGTGCCAGCAGGACTCCGTACCAAGAGACCCAGTACTTC. Amino acid sequence: CASRTPYQETQYF.

The V call is TRBV4-3, the J call TRBJ2-7; a possible D gene is TRBD1 (6 bases). The CDR3 runs 15 residues. Looked up from germline, CDR1 is LGHNA and CDR2 is YSLEER. V was clipped by 5 bases and J by 0 bases, with 14 bases between them. CDR3 loop: CASSSQQGSSYEQYF. The DNA of the CDR3 is TGCGCCAGCAGCAGCCAACAGGGATCCTCCTACGAGCAGTACTTC.

The V call is TRBV6-6, the J call TRBJ2-7, with a possible D match to TRBD2 (5 bases). V lost 3 bases and J lost 9, with 21 bases in between. The CDR3 extends over 15 amino acids. The germline V gene encodes CDR1 MNHNY and CDR2 SVGAGI (reference sequence). Here the CDR3 DNA reads TGTGCCAGCAGTTATTCCACCGGGATAAACGCTCGGCAGTACTTC. It is translated as CASSYSTGINARQYF.

V gene TRBV18 combines with J gene TRBJ2-1; no clear D. This CDR3 comprises 12 residues. The germline gives CDR1 KGHSH, CDR2 LQKENI. Trimming took off 3 bases at V and 5 bases at J, with 5 bases between the two ends. The CDR3 here is CASSPADNEQFF. In nucleotides, the CDR3 is TGTGCCAGCTCACCGGCGGACAATGAGCAGTTCTTC.

The genes are TRBV14 and TRBJ2-1; the D is unclear. In germline, CDR1 is SGHDN, CDR2 FVKESK. V lost 2 bases and J 3 bases, leaving 11 bases between the germline ends. CDR3 length: 15 residues. The CDR3, as DNA: TGTGCCAGCAGCCAAAATACAGTGATCTACAATGAGCAGTTCTTC. Encoded protein: CASSQNTVIYNEQFF.

V and J are TRBV28 and TRBJ2-1; D is possibly TRBD2 (7 bases). The CDR3 runs 16 residues. Trimming pared 5 bases from V and 2 bases from J, leaving 16 bases between. CDR1 MDHEN and CDR2 SYDVKM come from the germline V gene. The CDR3 loop reads CASSPITGGPYNEQFF. The CDR3 nucleotides are TGTGCCAGCAGTCCTATAACGGGGGGCCCCTACAATGAGCAGTTCTTC.

This chain uses TRBV2 with TRBJ1-2, with TRBD1 identical over 7 bases. The germline V gene encodes CDR1 SNHLY and CDR2 FYNNEI. With 3 bases clipped from V and 11 bases from J, the junction kept 9 bases outside the gene matches. There are 13 residues in the CDR3. CDR3 in DNA: TGTGCCAGCAGTGACCGCAGGGGGTCTGGGTACACCTTC. As protein: CASSDRRGSGYTF.

This clone was counted between two and nine times. The chain couples TRBV28 to TRBJ1-1; D possibly corresponds to TRBD1 (5 bases). V lost 6 bases and J 0 bases, leaving 20 bases between the germline ends. The CDR3 consists of 17 residues. Germline V gene data show CDR1 as MDHEN and CDR2 as SYDVKM. CDR3 amino acids: CASSVPEMLGVNTEAFF. Here the CDR3 DNA reads TGTGCCAGCAGCGTCCCCGAGATGTTAGGGGTGAACACTGAAGCTTTCTTT.

The CDR3 region is CASSSRELAGPETRYNEQFF. In nucleotides, the CDR3 is TGTGCCAGCAGTTCCCGGGAGTTAGCGGGACCCGAGACTCGATACAATGAGCAGTTCTTC. The V and J genes are TRBV28 and TRBJ2-1, with 8 bases lining up with TRBD2. V was pared by 4 bases and J by 4 bases, with 21 bases of the junction left unmatched. CDR3 length: 20 amino acids. The germline V gene encodes CDR1 MDHEN and CDR2 SYDVKM.

The V gene is TRBV6-4, the J gene TRBJ2-3; TRBD2 is a possible D gene (5 bases). The CDR3 is 15 residues long. The ends were cut back, 0 bases at V and 2 bases at J, with 9 bases in the middle. Germline V lookup: CDR1 MRHNA, CDR2 SNTAGT. This CDR3 reads CASSDSRAHTDTQYF. CDR3 in DNA: TGTGCCAGCAGTGACTCGAGGGCCCACACAGATACGCAGTATTTT.

J is TRBJ1-5 and V is TRBV2; 7 nucleotides line up with TRBD1. Looked up from germline, CDR1 is SNHLY and CDR2 is FYNNEI. The CDR3 is made up of 15 amino acids. V gave up 6 bases and J gave up 3 bases; unmatched junction bases: 8. CDR3 region: CASREDRHLNQPQHF. The DNA for the CDR3 is TGTGCCAGCAGGGAGGACAGGCACCTCAATCAGCCCCAGCATTTT. Looking up the rest from reference TRBV2 and TRBJ1-5 gives the full variable domain: EPEVTQTPSHQVTQMGQEVILRCVPISNHLYFYWYRQILGQKVEFLVSFYNNEISEKSEIFDDQFSVERPDGSNFTLKIRSTKLEDSAMYFCASREDRHLNQPQHFGDGTRLSIL.